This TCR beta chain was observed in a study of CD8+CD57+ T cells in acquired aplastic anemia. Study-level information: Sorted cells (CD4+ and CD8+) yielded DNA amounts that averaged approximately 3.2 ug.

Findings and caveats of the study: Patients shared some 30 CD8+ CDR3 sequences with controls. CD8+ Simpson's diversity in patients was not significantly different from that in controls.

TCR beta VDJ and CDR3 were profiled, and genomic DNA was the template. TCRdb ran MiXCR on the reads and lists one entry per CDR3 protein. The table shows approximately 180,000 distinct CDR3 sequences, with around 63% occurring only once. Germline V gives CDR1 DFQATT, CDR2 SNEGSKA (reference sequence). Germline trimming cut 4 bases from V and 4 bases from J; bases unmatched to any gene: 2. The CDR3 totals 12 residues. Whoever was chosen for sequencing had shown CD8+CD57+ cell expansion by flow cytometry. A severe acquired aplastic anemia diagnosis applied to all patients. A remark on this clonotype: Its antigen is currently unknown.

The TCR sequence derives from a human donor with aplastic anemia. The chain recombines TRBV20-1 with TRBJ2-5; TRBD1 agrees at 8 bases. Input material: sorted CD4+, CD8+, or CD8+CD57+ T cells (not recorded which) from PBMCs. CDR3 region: CSATGQGETQYF. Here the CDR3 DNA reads TGCAGTGCTACAGGACAGGGAGAGACCCAGTACTTC.